This TCR beta chain derives from a study of T cell changes during pregnancy in multiple sclerosis. The CDR3 spans 13 residues. V shed 0 bases and J shed 2 bases, with 6 bases lying between them. Germline CDR1 reads SGHRS; CDR2 reads YFSETQ. The data were produced by immunoSEQ multiplex PCR, yet TCRdb's version contains in-frame clones alone and is incomplete. There are 35,000 to 40,000 clones in the sample; roughly 85% occur only once, and 1.2% lies in the top ten. V usage is TRBV5-1 and J usage is TRBJ2-7; no reliable D call. This sequence was found in a female donor with multiple sclerosis, enrolled in a pregnancy study. This material consisted of CD4+ T cells from peripheral blood mononuclear cells, taken before pregnancy. The CDR3 nucleotides read TGCGCCAGCAGCTTGGGCTCTACCTACGAGCAGTACTTC. Translation: CASSLGSTYEQYF.